The T cell receptor (beta chain) under discussion was sequenced for a study of blood T cell repertoires in COVID-19. Study-wide context: The samples span acute and convalescent COVID-19 from the United States, Italy and Spain.

Original processing methods: Nucleated cell counts were estimated from reference gene primer amplification. Sequencing used immunoSEQ multiplex PCR; TCRdb keeps in-frame clones, though not all of them. V, J and clone size are taken as reported in that table, and D and trimming were inferred from the DNA itself. The repertoire has 150,000 to 200,000 clones, approximately 75% of them found once; the top ten carry 11%. This clone turned up a few times. The CDR3 has 12 residues. Trimming left V 5 bases short and J 10 bases short, with 15 bases between. The germline V gene has CDR1 SQVTM and CDR2 ANQGSEA. Sequencing was carried out using peripheral blood. This receptor was identified in a human donor in a cohort sampled during active COVID-19. The chain combines TRBV29-1 with TRBJ1-5; D gene ambiguous. CDR3 nucleotide sequence: TGCAGCGTTTCGACTGACCAAGGTCCCCAGCATTTT. Translated, it gives CSVSTDQGPQHF.